A selection of T cell receptor beta chains follows, all from one sample in a study of tumor-infiltrating lymphocytes in primary liver carcinoma. MiXCR, applied by TCRdb to the multiplex PCR reads, yields one record per CDR3 protein. The data hold some 64,000 distinct CDR3 sequences, with around 64% observed a single time. Sequencing was carried out using liver tumor tissue from sampling region 4. These receptors were taken from a middle-aged man with primary liver carcinoma and hepatitis B virus infection. Each CDR3 is given with its conserved first and last residue. D genes are given only for firm matches. The size of a clone is reported for some rows only, either as once, few or many, or as a class for expanded clones.

len: 19; j_gene: TRBJ1-5; v_gene: TRBV2; d_gene: NA; abundance: few; CDR3aa: CASSERNPRRGAGNQPQHF; CDR3nt: TGTGCCAGCAGTGAGAGGAACCCCCGAAGGGGCGCAGGCAATCAGCCCCAGCATTTT
len: 15; j_gene: TRBJ2-1; v_gene: TRBV13; d_gene: NA; abundance: few; CDR3aa: CASSLRGNPYNEQFF; CDR3nt: TGTGCCAGCAGCTTAAGGGGGAACCCCTACAATGAGCAGTTCTTC
len: 15; j_gene: TRBJ1-1; v_gene: TRBV11-2; d_gene: TRBD1; abundance: NA; CDR3aa: CASSTRTGGPAEVFF; CDR3nt: TGTGCCAGCAGTACCAGGACAGGGGGTCCGGCTGAAGTTTTCTTT
len: 14; j_gene: TRBJ2-1; v_gene: TRBV7-2; d_gene: TRBD2; abundance: NA; CDR3aa: CSSSLQAGANEQFF; CDR3nt: TGTTCCAGCAGCTTACAAGCGGGAGCTAATGAGCAGTTCTTC
len: 12; j_gene: TRBJ2-7; v_gene: TRBV11-1; d_gene: NA; abundance: many; CDR3aa: CASSWNSYEQYF; CDR3nt: TGTGCCAGCAGCTGGAACTCCTACGAGCAGTACTTC
len: 14; j_gene: TRBJ2-1; v_gene: TRBV20-1; d_gene: TRBD2; abundance: NA; CDR3aa: CSALAGPPWREQFF; CDR3nt: TGCAGTGCTTTAGCGGGACCTCCCTGGAGAGAGCAGTTCTTC
len: 18; j_gene: TRBJ2-5; v_gene: TRBV4-1; d_gene: TRBD1; abundance: NA; CDR3aa: CASSQESRGAATGVTQYF; CDR3nt: TGCGCCAGCAGCCAAGAGTCCCGAGGGGCGGCCACAGGGGTGACACAGTACTTC
len: 11; j_gene: TRBJ2-7; v_gene: TRBV29-1; d_gene: NA; abundance: NA; CDR3aa: CSVSLSYEQYF; CDR3nt: TGCAGCGTCAGTCTGAGTTACGAGCAGTACTTC
len: 14; j_gene: TRBJ2-3; v_gene: TRBV6-5; d_gene: NA; abundance: NA; CDR3aa: CASIRLSMSDMQYF; CDR3nt: TGTGCCAGCATCAGATTATCGATGTCAGATATGCAGTATTTT
len: 16; j_gene: TRBJ1-1; v_gene: TRBV6-2/TRBV6-3; d_gene: TRBD1; abundance: NA; CDR3aa: CAGRRADRGEKTEAFF; CDR3nt: TGTGCCGGCAGACGAGCCGACAGGGGGGAGAAGACTGAAGCTTTCTTT
len: 15; j_gene: TRBJ2-7; v_gene: TRBV4-3; d_gene: NA; abundance: NA; CDR3aa: CESSQDRETPYEQYF; CDR3nt: TGCGAAAGTAGCCAAGATCGGGAGACTCCCTACGAGCAGTACTTC
len: 16; j_gene: TRBJ2-1; v_gene: TRBV12-3/TRBV12-4; d_gene: TRBD2; abundance: NA; CDR3aa: CASSSLTSGRPDEQFF; CDR3nt: TGTGCCAGCAGTTCCCTGACTAGCGGGAGGCCGGATGAGCAGTTCTTC
len: 15; j_gene: TRBJ2-1; v_gene: TRBV10-3; d_gene: TRBD1; abundance: many; CDR3aa: CAIRTGTGAYNEQFF; CDR3nt: TGTGCCATCAGAACCGGGACAGGGGCGTACAATGAGCAGTTCTTC
len: 13; j_gene: TRBJ1-5; v_gene: TRBV6-2/TRBV6-3; d_gene: NA; abundance: many; CDR3aa: CASSSPLDQPQHF; CDR3nt: TGTGCCAGCAGTTCTCCCTTAGATCAGCCCCAGCATTTT
len: 14; j_gene: TRBJ1-1; v_gene: TRBV5-4; d_gene: NA; abundance: NA; CDR3aa: CASRSGQGIFEAFF; CDR3nt: TGTGCCAGCAGATCCGGGCAGGGGATTTTTGAAGCTTTCTTT
len: 14; j_gene: TRBJ2-7; v_gene: TRBV7-2; d_gene: NA; abundance: NA; CDR3aa: CACSYYGEAYEQYF; CDR3nt: TGTGCCTGCAGCTACTATGGGGAAGCCTACGAGCAGTACTTC
len: 18; j_gene: TRBJ2-6; v_gene: TRBV5-1; d_gene: NA; abundance: NA; CDR3aa: CASSFSVGSPSGANVMTF; CDR3nt: TGCGCCAGCAGCTTCTCCGTTGGATCACCCTCGGGGGCCAACGTCATGACTTTC
len: 13; j_gene: TRBJ2-7; v_gene: TRBV4-1; d_gene: NA; abundance: NA; CDR3aa: CASSAGRWHEQYF; CDR3nt: TGCGCTAGCAGCGCGGGCCGTTGGCACGAGCAGTACTTC
len: 17; j_gene: TRBJ2-6; v_gene: TRBV6-5; d_gene: TRBD1; abundance: NA; CDR3aa: CASRLGQGSSGANTLTF; CDR3nt: TGTGCCAGCAGGTTGGGACAGGGGAGCTCTGGGGCCAACACCCTAACATTC
len: 16; j_gene: TRBJ2-4; v_gene: TRBV28; d_gene: NA; abundance: NA; CDR3aa: CASSQPDSKAKNIQYF; CDR3nt: TGTGCCAGCAGTCAACCGGACAGTAAAGCCAAAAACATTCAATACTTC
len: 16; j_gene: TRBJ2-2; v_gene: TRBV10-3; d_gene: TRBD2; abundance: NA; CDR3aa: CAISLGQAGVTGELFF; CDR3nt: TGTGCCATCAGCTTAGGACAAGCGGGAGTCACCGGGGAGCTGTTTTTT
len: 14; j_gene: TRBJ2-3; v_gene: TRBV4-3; d_gene: NA; abundance: NA; CDR3aa: CVNSQPGLSDTQYF; CDR3nt: TGCGTCAACAGCCAACCCGGCCTGAGCGATACGCAGTATTTT
len: 13; j_gene: TRBJ2-5; v_gene: TRBV29-1; d_gene: NA; abundance: once; CDR3aa: CTVEDRPKETQYF; CDR3nt: TGCACTGTTGAAGATCGCCCCAAAGAGACCCAGTACTTC
len: 14; j_gene: TRBJ1-2; v_gene: TRBV28; d_gene: NA; abundance: many; CDR3aa: CASSRRGRIYGYTF; CDR3nt: TGTGCCAGCAGTCGGAGGGGCAGGATCTATGGCTACACCTTC
len: 17; j_gene: TRBJ1-1; v_gene: TRBV5-5; d_gene: NA; abundance: NA; CDR3aa: CASSSGDRSSLNTEAFF; CDR3nt: TGTGCCAGTAGCTCGGGGGACCGGTCCAGCTTGAACACTGAAGCTTTCTTC
len: 16; j_gene: TRBJ1-2; v_gene: TRBV4-3; d_gene: NA; abundance: NA; CDR3aa: CVSSQVGAGRNYGYTF; CDR3nt: TGCGTCAGCAGCCAGGTAGGGGCAGGGAGGAACTATGGCTACACCTTC
len: 16; j_gene: TRBJ1-4; v_gene: TRBV11-2; d_gene: NA; abundance: NA; CDR3aa: CASTKTPGGTNEKLFF; CDR3nt: TGTGCCAGCACCAAGACACCAGGAGGAACAAATGAAAAATTGTTTTTT